The T cell receptor beta chain under discussion was sequenced for a study of T cell repertoires in cytomegalovirus infection. The overall study: Carrying CMV and the relevant HLA type showed in public TCR beta signatures.

The sample holds many counts of this clonotype. Its antigen remains unknown. Broader study findings: CMV carriers with the relevant HLA were identified by cumulative public TCR beta family frequency. HLA-C-restricted CMV-specific TCR beta clonotypes were dominant in the ex vivo response.

MiXCR was run by TCRdb on the reads, yielding one entry per CDR3 protein. The table shows a few hundred thousand distinct CDR3 sequences, with around a sixth occurring only once. The sequenced material came from PBMCs. The clonotype originates from a human donor in good health (CMV status not recorded). Some clones in this sample may be carry-over from other donors' samples.

The CDR3 DNA sequence: TGTGCCAGCAGCTCCCCGGGACTAGCGGGAGGCCCCTCCTACAATGAGCAGTTCTTC. Protein sequence: CASSSPGLAGGPSYNEQFF. The V gene is TRBV7-2, the J gene TRBJ2-1; 15 bases align to TRBD2. The CDR3 covers 19 residues. V shed 4 bases, J shed 0 bases, and the junction held 7 bases outside the gene matches. In germline, CDR1 is SGHTA, CDR2 FQGNSA.